The rows below give T cell receptor beta chains drawn from one sample of a study of technical replicates of blood from a few donors. Using immunoSEQ multiplex PCR, the repertoire was profiled, and TCRdb retains in-frame clones only, with some absent. This sample has approximately 85,000 clones; 94% occur once, and the top ten carry around 0.25%. The sequencing input was T cells isolated from PBMCs. Receptor source: a human donor in good health. Each CDR3 is given with its conserved first and last residue.

j_call: TRBJ2-7
v_call: TRBV4-1
cdr3_aa: CASSHQDRAQYF

j_call: TRBJ1-2
v_call: TRBV6-1
cdr3_aa: CASSASTGTGYGYTF

j_call: TRBJ2-7
v_call: TRBV13
cdr3_aa: CASSFSGVTVGYEQYF

j_call: TRBJ1-1
v_call: TRBV5-4
cdr3_aa: CASSFQGGVGTEAFF

j_call: TRBJ2-5
v_call: TRBV19
cdr3_aa: CASSILAGGRQETQYF

j_call: TRBJ2-2
v_call: TRBV30
cdr3_aa: CAWSDRDTNTGELFF

j_call: TRBJ1-2
v_call: TRBV11-2
cdr3_aa: CASSLVRGTAAGYTF

j_call: TRBJ2-7
v_call: TRBV7-9
cdr3_aa: CASSLAEPFYEQYF

j_call: TRBJ2-1
v_call: TRBV19
cdr3_aa: CASSLVSSYNEQFF

j_call: TRBJ2-3
v_call: TRBV28
cdr3_aa: CASWGTTDTQYF

j_call: TRBJ1-4
v_call: TRBV29-1
cdr3_aa: CSVSTNNEKLFF

j_call: TRBJ1-1
v_call: TRBV7-6
cdr3_aa: CASSLGRGNTEAFF

j_call: TRBJ2-1
v_call: TRBV5-1
cdr3_aa: CASSLNYLSDEQFF

j_call: TRBJ2-7
v_call: TRBV18
cdr3_aa: CASSTMGSWRERGEQYF

j_call: TRBJ2-1
v_call: TRBV7-2
cdr3_aa: CASSAYSRSSYNEQFF

j_call: TRBJ1-5
v_call: TRBV4-2
cdr3_aa: CASSHAGAGPSNQPQHF

j_call: TRBJ2-5
v_call: TRBV7-9
cdr3_aa: CASSFRGGDETQYF

j_call: TRBJ2-7
v_call: TRBV28
cdr3_aa: CASSPPKREVTYEQYF

j_call: TRBJ2-7
v_call: TRBV6-5
cdr3_aa: CASSYDPREGLYF

j_call: TRBJ1-2
v_call: TRBV6-1
cdr3_aa: CASSEKYGTGPRGSYGYTF

j_call: TRBJ1-3
v_call: TRBV7-9
cdr3_aa: CASSPRLSGNTIYF

j_call: TRBJ2-3
v_call: TRBV13
cdr3_aa: CASRWGGDTDTQYF

j_call: TRBJ2-2
v_call: TRBV5-1
cdr3_aa: CASSPTGNRELFF

j_call: TRBJ2-7
v_call: TRBV19
cdr3_aa: CASREGGTGRGEQYF

j_call: TRBJ2-2
v_call: TRBV28
cdr3_aa: CASITGQPNTGELFF

j_call: TRBJ1-5
v_call: TRBV7-9
cdr3_aa: CASSFFAGRDQPQHF

j_call: TRBJ2-7
v_call: TRBV4-1
cdr3_aa: CASSLPGTSGGRGQYF

j_call: TRBJ2-1
v_call: TRBV30
cdr3_aa: CAWSYRGGRNEQFF

j_call: TRBJ1-5
v_call: TRBV6-1
cdr3_aa: CASRDSFNQPQHF

j_call: TRBJ2-1
v_call: TRBV19
cdr3_aa: CASSTQGRNYFRNYNEQFF

j_call: TRBJ1-1
v_call: TRBV29-1
cdr3_aa: CSVATFDSALSEAFF

j_call: TRBJ1-5
v_call: TRBV18
cdr3_aa: CASSLRSGQGKNQPQHF

j_call: TRBJ2-5
v_call: TRBV5-6
cdr3_aa: CASSSPPGTSKETQYF

j_call: TRBJ2-7
v_call: TRBV6-1
cdr3_aa: CASTRTEGYEQYF

j_call: TRBJ2-2
v_call: TRBV7-9
cdr3_aa: CASSPRTGMFVANTGELFF

j_call: TRBJ1-4
v_call: TRBV28
cdr3_aa: CASSLWNRGEKLFF

j_call: TRBJ2-7
v_call: TRBV27
cdr3_aa: CASSLSLAGSYREQYF

j_call: TRBJ2-7
v_call: TRBV28
cdr3_aa: CASSPALPLYEQYF

j_call: TRBJ2-1
v_call: TRBV27
cdr3_aa: CASSRTRPYNEQFF

j_call: TRBJ2-1
v_call: TRBV14
cdr3_aa: CASSQRPPGYRVSRNRDEQFF

j_call: TRBJ1-3
v_call: TRBV5-6
cdr3_aa: CASISGTSGNTIYF

j_call: TRBJ2-2
v_call: TRBV4-2
cdr3_aa: CASSQDIRLTGELFF

j_call: TRBJ1-5
v_call: TRBV6-6
cdr3_aa: CASSSSPVQPQHF

j_call: TRBJ2-1
v_call: TRBV4-1
cdr3_aa: CASSLSRNEQFF

j_call: TRBJ2-1
v_call: TRBV19
cdr3_aa: CASSLIGTYNEQFF

j_call: TRBJ1-2
v_call: TRBV11-3
cdr3_aa: CASSPEGQGSYGYTF

j_call: TRBJ2-1
v_call: TRBV6-1
cdr3_aa: CASRTTIYNEQFF

j_call: TRBJ1-2
v_call: TRBV7-9
cdr3_aa: CASSLSARLSRYGYTF

j_call: TRBJ1-5
v_call: TRBV6-4
cdr3_aa: CASSDSVDRATWPQHF

j_call: TRBJ1-2
v_call: TRBV6-5
cdr3_aa: CASSSPGVGNYGYTF

j_call: TRBJ2-1
v_call: TRBV4-1
cdr3_aa: CASSQGRVAGGPFEQFF

j_call: TRBJ2-3
v_call: TRBV25-1
cdr3_aa: CASSSGGGTDTQYF

j_call: TRBJ2-2
v_call: TRBV7-8
cdr3_aa: CASSLQGGGNTGELFF

j_call: TRBJ1-4
v_call: TRBV7-3
cdr3_aa: CASSLRPRRGGEKLFF

j_call: TRBJ2-1
v_call: TRBV6-5
cdr3_aa: CASSRLAAYNEQFF

j_call: TRBJ1-3
v_call: TRBV6-5
cdr3_aa: CASSPSLGLDTIYF

j_call: TRBJ2-4
v_call: TRBV28
cdr3_aa: CASSLNRVSVQNIQYF

j_call: TRBJ2-5
v_call: TRBV28
cdr3_aa: CASSPHLGGVETQYF

j_call: TRBJ2-3
v_call: TRBV11-3
cdr3_aa: CASSLTSGGTQYF

j_call: TRBJ2-3
v_call: TRBV2
cdr3_aa: CASSGFLAGTDTQYF